The sample holds one count of the clone carrying this T cell receptor beta chain. Noted time point: late sampling 161 to 241 days after vaccination in three convalescent patients. These data belong to a study of vaccination and CD4 T cells after COVID-19. CDR3 size: 15 residues. Trimming removed 10 bases from V and 5 bases from J; junction bases left unmatched: 17. Germline lookup yields CDR1 SNHLY and CDR2 FYNNEI. TCRdb re-derived calls from the PCR reads in MiXCR, one entry per CDR3 protein. The sample lists more than 25,000 distinct CDR3 sequences; around 49% were seen once. Sequenced here: CD4+ T cells from blood, sampled about 7 months after SARS-CoV-2 vaccination. The TCR originated in a human donor who had recovered from COVID-19. The rearrangement uses TRBV2 and TRBJ2-7; 7 nucleotides line up with TRBD1. CDR3 nucleotides: TGTGCCACCTCGCGAAAGGGGGCGTTATCTAACGAGCAGTACTTC. It translates to CATSRKGALSNEQYF.